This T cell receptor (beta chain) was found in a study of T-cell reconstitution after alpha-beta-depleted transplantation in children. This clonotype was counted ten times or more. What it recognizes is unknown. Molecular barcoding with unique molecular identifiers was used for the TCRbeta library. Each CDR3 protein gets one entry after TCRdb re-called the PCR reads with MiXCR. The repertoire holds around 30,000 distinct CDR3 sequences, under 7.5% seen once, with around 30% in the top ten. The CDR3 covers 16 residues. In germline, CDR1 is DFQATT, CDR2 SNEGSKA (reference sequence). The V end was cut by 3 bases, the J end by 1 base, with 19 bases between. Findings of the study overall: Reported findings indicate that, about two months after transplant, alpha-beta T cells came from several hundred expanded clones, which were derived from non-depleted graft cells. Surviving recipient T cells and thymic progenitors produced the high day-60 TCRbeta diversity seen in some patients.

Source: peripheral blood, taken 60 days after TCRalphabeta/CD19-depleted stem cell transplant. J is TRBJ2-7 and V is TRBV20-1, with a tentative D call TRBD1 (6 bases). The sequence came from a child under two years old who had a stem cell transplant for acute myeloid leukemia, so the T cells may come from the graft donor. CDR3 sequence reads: CSASSPGQLYSYEQYF. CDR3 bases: TGCAGTGCTAGTAGCCCCGGACAGTTGTATTCCTACGAGCAGTACTTC.